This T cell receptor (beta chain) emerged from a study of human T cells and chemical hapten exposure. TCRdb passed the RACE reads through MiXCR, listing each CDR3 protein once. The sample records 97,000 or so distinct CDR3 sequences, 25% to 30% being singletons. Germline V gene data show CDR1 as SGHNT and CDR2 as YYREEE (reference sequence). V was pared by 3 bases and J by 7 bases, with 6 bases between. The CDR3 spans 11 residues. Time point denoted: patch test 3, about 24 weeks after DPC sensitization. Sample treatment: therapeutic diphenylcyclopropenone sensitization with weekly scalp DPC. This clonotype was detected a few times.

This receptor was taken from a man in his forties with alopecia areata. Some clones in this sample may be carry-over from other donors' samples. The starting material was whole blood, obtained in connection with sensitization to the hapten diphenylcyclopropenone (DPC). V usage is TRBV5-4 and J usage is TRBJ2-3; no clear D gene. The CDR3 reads CASSSNYTQYF. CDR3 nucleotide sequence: TGTGCCAGCAGCTCAAACTATACGCAGTATTTT.